This TCR beta chain was sequenced for a study of T cells after yellow fever vaccination. Overall study: SMART-Seq v4 Ultra Low Input prepared the low-cell-number fractions.

Comment on this clonotype: Its cognate antigen is unknown.

This CDR3 has 13 residues. The germline V gene has CDR1 SGHDT and CDR2 YYEEEE. Trimming removed 2 bases at V and 8 bases at J, with 13 bases between. Study-level points and caveats: A weaker but faster secondary response was observed, peaking on day 5 versus 15. Subsequent to the booster, the majority of primary-vaccination clones reappeared (less than 97% CD4, around 85% CD8).

Making TCR cDNA involved 5'RACE template switching, which added UMIs and a universal primer site. A single record per CDR3 protein comes from TCRdb applying MiXCR to the 5' RACE reads. The table has 450,000 to 550,000 distinct CDR3 sequences, about 19% seen once. The sequences come from PBMCs, collected 15 days after the yellow fever booster vaccination. This receptor was obtained from a man younger than 45 who received the YFV17D yellow fever vaccine. The chain is built from TRBV5-6 and TRBJ1-2, with D possibly matching TRBD1 (5 bases). CDR3 nucleotide sequence: TGTGCCAGCAGCTTTGCCAGGGTGGGAGGCTACACCTTC. Protein product: CASSFARVGGYTF.